These 32 T cell receptor beta chains were all obtained from the same sample, sequenced in a study of cytomegalovirus exposure and HLA in healthy donors. 60 Vbeta and 13 Jbeta primers were used in PCR. TCRdb's copy holds only in-frame clones and misses some; the assay was immunoSEQ multiplex PCR. The repertoire holds roughly 250,000 clones, with under 80% as singletons. The sequencing input was PBMCs. The source is a female donor in good health and CMV-seronegative.

V gene TRBV23-1 combines with J gene TRBJ1-4; D is ambiguous. TRBV23-1 is treated as an ORF (open reading frame) with a function not yet certain. V shed 0 bases and J shed 7 bases, with 3 bases lying between them. CDR3 size: 12 residues. The CDR3 nucleotides read TGCGCCAGCAGTCAATCGAGTGAAAAACTGTTTTTT. Translated, it gives CASSQSSEKLFF.

The chain recombines TRBV5-4 with TRBJ2-3; D gene uncertain. Germline CDR1 SGHNT, CDR2 YYREEE (reference sequence). Deletions cut 0 bases from V and 2 bases from J, with 7 bases between. CDR3 size: 14 residues. CDR3 amino acids: CASSLGLATDTQYF. CDR3 DNA sequence: TGTGCCAGCAGCTTGGGGCTCGCCACAGATACGCAGTATTTT.

Points on this clone: Relative to the germline gene, one junction end is altered; a read error may explain this. The chain carries TRBV7-9 and TRBJ2-7, with 8 nucleotides matching TRBD2. The CDR3 runs 12 residues. The germline gives CDR1 SEHNR, CDR2 FQNEAQ (reference sequence). CDR3 bases: TGTTCCAGCAGCTTCGGGGGGGACGAGCAGTACTTC. It translates to CSSSFGGDEQYF.

The V gene is TRBV6-6, the J gene TRBJ2-1; a weak D match, TRBD2 (6 bases). The germline V gene has CDR1 MNHNY and CDR2 SVGAGI (reference sequence). Trimming took 2 bases from V and 3 from J, leaving 14 bases between them. The CDR3 sequence is 16 residues long. The CDR3 coding sequence is TGTGCCAGCAGTTACGCGGGACTCACAAGCTACAATGAGCAGTTCTTC. Amino acid sequence: CASSYAGLTSYNEQFF.

The rearrangement links TRBV4-1 to TRBJ2-1, with a tentative D call TRBD2 (6 bases). Germline V gives CDR1 MGHRA, CDR2 YSYEKL. Trimming stripped 1 base from V and 0 bases from J, with 10 bases between. There are 16 residues in the CDR3. The CDR3, as DNA: TGCGCCAGCAGCCAAGTGCCCGGGAGCTCCTACAATGAGCAGTTCTTC. Protein product: CASSQVPGSSYNEQFF.

Notes on this clone: Other DNA sequences of this sample code for an identical CDR3. The rearrangement joins TRBV7-9 to TRBJ2-3, with 12 nucleotides matching TRBD2. V shed 5 bases and J 0 bases; nucleotides not matched to a gene: 9. Looked up from germline, CDR1 is SEHNR and CDR2 is FQNEAQ (reference sequence). CDR3 length: 18 residues. The CDR3 loop reads CASSRLAGEFSSTDTQYF. The CDR3 region has the DNA TGTGCCAGCAGCCGACTAGCGGGAGAGTTTTCTAGCACAGATACGCAGTATTTT.

The genes are TRBV25-1 and TRBJ2-1; D gene uncertain. The V end lost 4 bases, the J end lost 6 bases, and 16 bases lay between the germline ends. This CDR3 spans 15 amino acids. Germline CDR1 is MGHDK and CDR2 is SYGVNS. This CDR3 is CASSAFPQRPNEQFF. DNA for the CDR3: TGTGCCAGCAGTGCATTCCCCCAGCGCCCCAATGAGCAGTTCTTC.

The chain has TRBV15 and TRBJ2-5; 11 bases align to TRBD2. The DNA end lines up better with TRBJ2-7; the J call may be wrong. The CDR3 consists of 14 residues. Germline CDR1 LNHNV, CDR2 YYDKDF (reference sequence). Written as DNA, the CDR3 is TGTGCCACCAGCAGAGAACTAGCGGGAGTCGAGCAGTACTTC. Translated, it gives CATSRELAGVEQYF.

The J gene is TRBJ2-5, the V gene TRBV2, with 12 bases lining up with TRBD1. V shed 3 bases and J 11 bases; nucleotides not matched to a gene: 10. CDR1 and CDR2 from the germline V gene are SNHLY and FYNNEI. This CDR3 has 15 amino acids. Here the CDR3 reads CASSELGQGAEEQYF. In DNA, the CDR3 is TGTGCCAGCAGTGAGTTGGGACAGGGGGCAGAAGAGCAGTACTTC.

This rearrangement joins TRBV2 to TRBJ2-3; TRBD1 matches at 11 bases. Germline V CDR1 and CDR2: SNHLY, FYNNEI. CDR3 length: 17 amino acids. The trim removed 2 bases at V and 1 base at J, leaving 5 bases unmatched. The CDR3 sequence: CASSERTGGIGTDTQYF. As DNA, the CDR3 is TGTGCCAGCAGTGAACGGACAGGGGGCATCGGCACAGATACGCAGTATTTT.

The rearrangement uses TRBV4-1 and TRBJ2-7, with no clear D. The CDR3 is 13 residues long. The V end was cut by 4 bases, the J end by 4 bases, with 11 bases between. Per germline, CDR1 MGHRA and CDR2 YSYEKL. The CDR3 DNA reads as TGCGCCAGCAGCCTTTCGGTCCGATACGAGCAGTACTTC. Protein product: CASSLSVRYEQYF.

This clone showed up just a few times. The V gene is TRBV29-1, the J gene TRBJ2-3, with 13 positions matching TRBD2. Trimming took 5 bases from V and 7 from J; bases not matched to a gene: 6. The CDR3 sequence is 14 residues long. Germline loops: CDR1 SQVTM, CDR2 ANQGSEA. CDR3 region: CSVSTSGRANTQYF. The CDR3 region has the DNA TGCAGCGTTTCAACTAGCGGGAGGGCAAATACGCAGTATTTT.

Turning to this clone: The junction and the germline gene differ at one end; a read error may be behind it. Other nucleotide sequences in the sample specify the same CDR3. The J gene is TRBJ1-1, the V gene TRBV4-2; the D gene is possibly TRBD1 (6 bases). Per germline, CDR1 LGHNA and CDR2 YNFKEQ. The CDR3 has 14 amino acids. The CDR3 spells CASSQGGLNTEAFF. The CDR3, as DNA: TGTGCCAGCAGCCAAGGGGGGCTGAATACTGAAGCTTTCTTT.

This clone was found a few times. This chain uses TRBV7-9 with TRBJ2-2, with 7 bases fitting TRBD2. Per germline, CDR1 SEHNR and CDR2 FQNEAQ (reference sequence). The CDR3 has 15 residues. With 6 bases clipped from V and 4 bases from J, the junction kept 8 bases outside the gene matches. CDR3 DNA: TGTGCCAGCAGAGGAGGGAGGGAGAGCACCGGGGAGCTGTTTTTT. This sequence encodes CASRGGRESTGELFF.

This clone has a handful of counts. The chain is built from TRBV18 and TRBJ1-2; D not resolved. Per germline, CDR1 KGHSH and CDR2 LQKENI. Trimming removed 3 bases from V and 8 bases from J, with 19 bases in between. The CDR3 runs to 15 residues. The CDR3 spells CASSPSGRKSGGYTF. The CDR3, as DNA: TGTGCCAGCTCACCGAGCGGCAGGAAATCTGGAGGCTACACCTTC.

CDR3 residues: CASSRRETYEQYF. Written as DNA, the CDR3 is TGTGCCAGCAGCCGAAGAGAGACCTACGAGCAGTACTTC. V is TRBV6-5 and J is TRBJ2-7; unclear D gene. The germline CDR1 and CDR2 sequences are MNHEY and SVGAGI. The CDR3 spans 13 residues. V dropped 6 bases and J dropped 2 bases, with 11 bases sitting between them.

The CDR3 sequence: CASSRQNYEQYF. The DNA of the CDR3 is TGTGCCAGCAGCAGACAGAACTACGAGCAGTACTTC. This chain uses TRBV6-5 with TRBJ2-7, with D possibly matching TRBD1 (5 bases). This CDR3 has 12 amino acids. The V gene lost 6 bases and the J gene lost 3 bases, with 9 bases spanning the gap. Germline V gene sequence: CDR1 MNHEY, CDR2 SVGAGI.

The rearrangement uses TRBV27 and TRBJ1-4; TRBD1 matches at 10 bases. The germline V gene encodes CDR1 MNHEY and CDR2 SMNVEV (reference sequence). The CDR3 consists of 14 residues. The junction had 3 bases not matched to a gene; V was cut back by 4 bases and J by 7 bases. CDR3 nucleotides: TGTGCCAGCAGTTCGGGGACAGGGGTTGAAAAACTGTTTTTT. Translated, it gives CASSSGTGVEKLFF. Full variable domain (missing parts from reference TRBV27 and TRBJ1-4): EAQVTQNPRYLITVTGKKLTVTCSQNMNHEYMSWYRQDPGLGLRQIYYSMNVEVTDKGDVPEGYKVSRKEKRNFPLILESPSPNQTSLYFCASSSGTGVEKLFFGSGTQLSVL.

The rearrangement uses TRBV15 and TRBJ2-2; tentatively, D is TRBD2 (6 bases). Trimming left V 1 base short and J 5 bases short, with 14 bases between. There are 16 residues in the CDR3. Per the germline V gene, CDR1 is LNHNV and CDR2 is YYDKDF (reference sequence). The CDR3 is CATSRVSAGWTGELFF. The CDR3 DNA reads as TGTGCCACCAGCAGAGTGTCGGCGGGATGGACCGGGGAGCTGTTTTTT.

This chain uses TRBV5-1 with TRBJ2-7; D may be TRBD2 (6 bases). The CDR3 runs to 15 residues. The germline V gene has CDR1 SGHRS and CDR2 YFSETQ. The V end lost 0 bases, the J end lost 6 bases, and 16 bases lay between the germline ends. CDR3 coding DNA: TGCGCCAGCAGCTTGGGCGGGAACTTCCCGGGCGAGCAGTACTTC. Translating it yields CASSLGGNFPGEQYF.

The CDR3 region has the DNA TGCGCCAGCAGCCAAGATTCCCGGACTAGCGATAATGAGCAGTTCTTC. This translates into CASSQDSRTSDNEQFF. The chain is built from TRBV4-1 and TRBJ2-1, with TRBD2 matching over 9 bases. Germline trimming cut 0 bases from V and 7 bases from J; bases unmatched to any gene: 7. CDR1 MGHRA and CDR2 YSYEKL come from the germline V gene. The CDR3 sequence is 16 residues long.

The chain recombines TRBV6-6 with TRBJ2-7; 15 bases match TRBD2. In germline, CDR1 is MNHNY, CDR2 SVGAGI (reference sequence). The V segment lost 5 bases and the J segment 4 bases; nucleotides outside the gene matches: 6. The CDR3 runs to 16 residues. As DNA, the CDR3 is TGTGCCAGCAGTGTCATGGGACTAGCGGGGGGATACGAGCAGTACTTC. Translating gives CASSVMGLAGGYEQYF.

The chain recombines TRBV6-1 with TRBJ2-7, with 11 bases lining up with TRBD1. Germline values: CDR1 MNHNS, CDR2 SASEGT. With 10 bases clipped from V and 3 bases from J, the junction kept 5 bases outside the gene matches. This CDR3 contains 13 residues. For the CDR3, the DNA is TGTGCCACCCAGGGACAGGGGGTCTACGAGCAGTACTTC. Translation gives CATQGQGVYEQYF.

This chain connects TRBV5-6 to TRBJ2-3; 7 bases map to TRBD2. This CDR3 has 12 residues. CDR1 is SGHDT and CDR2 is YYEEEE in the germline V gene. J lost 7 bases, V lost 5 bases, and 4 bases had no gene match. CDR3 residues: CASSLAANTQYF. CDR3 DNA: TGTGCCAGCAGTCTAGCGGCTAATACGCAGTATTTT.

This clone was detected only a few times. The J gene is TRBJ2-7, the V gene TRBV19; 7 bases fit TRBD2. This CDR3 is built from 16 residues. In germline, CDR1 is LNHDA, CDR2 SQIVND (reference sequence). Germline trimming cut 9 bases from V and 0 bases from J; bases unmatched to any gene: 14. For the CDR3, the DNA is TGTGCCAGCGCTAAGGAAAGGGGCGGGAGCTCCTACGAGCAGTACTTC. Translation: CASAKERGGSSYEQYF. The full variable domain, with the rest looked up from reference TRBV19 and TRBJ2-7, is DGGITQSPKYLFRKEGQNVTLSCEQNLNHDAMYWYRQDPGQGLRLIYYSQIVNDFQKGDIAEGYSVSREKKESFPLTVTSAQKNPTAFYLCASAKERGGSSYEQYFGPGTRLTVT.

Only a few counts were recorded for this clone. This sequence joins TRBV19 and TRBJ1-1; D unclear. Trimming took off 3 bases at V and 1 base at J, with 6 bases between the two ends. Germline V gene lookup returns CDR1 LNHDA and CDR2 SQIVND (reference sequence). There are 13 residues in the CDR3. CDR3 bases: TGTGCCAGTAGTATCGTCCCGAACACTGAAGCTTTCTTT. Encoded protein: CASSIVPNTEAFF.

The chain couples TRBV2 to TRBJ2-2; the D is unclear. CDR1 and CDR2 from the germline V gene are SNHLY and FYNNEI. V was pared by 5 bases and J by 7 bases, with 14 bases between. The length of the CDR3 is 14 residues. CDR3 residues: CASSNKASDGELFF. In DNA form, the CDR3 reads TGTGCCAGCAGTAACAAGGCCAGCGACGGGGAGCTGTTTTTT.

A few counts support this clone. This chain joins TRBV27 and TRBJ2-7, with 7 bases identical to TRBD1. CDR3 size: 13 residues. Germline trimming cut 7 bases from V and 5 bases from J; bases unmatched to any gene: 8. CDR1 and CDR2 from the germline V gene are MNHEY and SMNVEV (reference sequence). The CDR3 nucleotides read TGTGCCAGCACCCACAGGGGCGAAAACGAGCAGTACTTC. Translated, it gives CASTHRGENEQYF.

The gene calls are TRBV11-2 and TRBJ2-3; 13 bases are a match to TRBD2. The CDR3 has 15 amino acids. Unmatched junction bases numbered 0, after V lost 2 bases and J lost 4 bases. Germline assignment: CDR1 SGHAT and CDR2 FQNNGV. The CDR3 DNA is TGTGCCAGCAGCTTAACTAGCGGGAGGGCAGATACGCAGTATTTT. As protein: CASSLTSGRADTQYF.

Worth noting for this clone: The same CDR3 is also encoded by other DNA sequences in this sample. This chain joins TRBV30 and TRBJ1-5; D gene uncertain. The CDR3 is 13 residues long. V lost 2 bases to trimming and J lost 0 bases, with 5 bases between them. The V gene's germline CDR1 is GTSNPN and CDR2 SVGIG (reference sequence). CDR3 coding DNA: TGTGCCTGGAGTTCCGGTAGCAATCAGCCCCAGCATTTT. Residues: CAWSSGSNQPQHF.

The chain has TRBV14 and TRBJ1-4; 7 positions match TRBD1. The CDR3 loop spans 14 amino acids. Losses at the gene ends were 4 bases for V and 10 bases for J; bases not matched to a gene: 9. The germline gives CDR1 SGHDN, CDR2 FVKESK. CDR3 bases: TGTGCCAGCAGCCCGACAGGGTGGGAGGCAAAACTGTTTTTT. This gives the protein CASSPTGWEAKLFF.

This chain joins TRBV2 and TRBJ2-7; possible D gene TRBD1, 5 bases. Germline CDR1 reads SNHLY; CDR2 reads FYNNEI. V shed 1 base and J shed 1 base, with 5 bases lying between them. The CDR3 totals 13 residues. CDR3 residues: CASSEGQSYEQYF. The CDR3 nucleotides are TGTGCCAGCAGTGAAGGACAGTCCTACGAGCAGTACTTC.